The rows below give T cell receptor beta chains drawn from one sample of a study of T cell responses to AZD1222 COVID-19 vaccine. Generated by immunoSEQ multiplex PCR, the TCRdb table keeps only in-frame clones and is missing some. The repertoire holds 100,000 to 150,000 clones, approximately 88% seen once, with around 5.6% in the top ten. The material sequenced was peripheral blood, taken on day 0 of AZD1222 vaccination. These receptors were obtained from an adult in good health. CDR3s include the opening cysteine and the closing phenylalanine or tryptophan. A D gene is named only where the DNA matches it firmly. The listing skips clone size in some rows; elsewhere it reads once, few, many or a size class.

J gene: TRBJ2-7
CDR3 length: 19
D gene: -
clone size: -
V gene: TRBV6-2/TRBV6-3
CDR3 DNA: TGTGCCAGCAGTTACTCGTTGAGGTCGGGCGCTTCCCCATCCTACGAGCAGTACTTC
CDR3 protein: CASSYSLRSGASPSYEQYF

J gene: TRBJ2-4
CDR3 length: 15
D gene: TRBD2
clone size: -
V gene: TRBV18
CDR3 DNA: TGTGCCAGCTCACCAGCGGGGGGGCGAATCAACATTCAGTACTTC
CDR3 protein: CASSPAGGRINIQYF

J gene: TRBJ2-5
CDR3 length: 13
D gene: -
clone size: -
V gene: TRBV9
CDR3 DNA: TGTGCCAGCAGCTTCCCCGGAGAAGAGACCCAGTACTTC
CDR3 protein: CASSFPGEETQYF

J gene: TRBJ1-5
CDR3 length: 14
D gene: -
clone size: -
V gene: TRBV18
CDR3 DNA: TGTGCCAGCTCACCATCGGGGGGCTCGAATCCCCAGCATTTT
CDR3 protein: CASSPSGGSNPQHF

J gene: TRBJ1-1
CDR3 length: 13
D gene: -
clone size: -
V gene: TRBV7-2
CDR3 DNA: TGTGCCAACAAAGAGGCGGGTTATACTGAAGCTTTCTTT
CDR3 protein: CANKEAGYTEAFF

J gene: TRBJ1-2
CDR3 length: 15
D gene: -
clone size: -
V gene: TRBV19
CDR3 DNA: TGTGCCAGTAGTATCCGGGGACCCGGTAACTATGGCTACACCTTC
CDR3 protein: CASSIRGPGNYGYTF

J gene: TRBJ1-1
CDR3 length: 14
D gene: TRBD1
clone size: -
V gene: TRBV29-1
CDR3 DNA: TGCAGCGTTGTTCCCGGGACAGGCCACACTGAAGCTTTCTTT
CDR3 protein: CSVVPGTGHTEAFF

J gene: TRBJ1-2
CDR3 length: 16
D gene: TRBD1
clone size: -
V gene: TRBV19
CDR3 DNA: TGTGCCAGTAGTATCCTGGGGACAGGGGAAAACTATGGCTACACCTTC
CDR3 protein: CASSILGTGENYGYTF

J gene: TRBJ1-2
CDR3 length: 13
D gene: -
clone size: -
V gene: TRBV27
CDR3 DNA: TGTGCCAGCAGTCCAAAGAGGTACTATGGCTACACCTTC
CDR3 protein: CASSPKRYYGYTF

J gene: TRBJ1-1
CDR3 length: 14
D gene: -
clone size: -
V gene: TRBV4-2
CDR3 DNA: TGTGCCAGCAGCCAAGATCGGGAGTTGTCTGAAGCTTTCTTT
CDR3 protein: CASSQDRELSEAFF

J gene: TRBJ1-4
CDR3 length: 15
D gene: TRBD1
clone size: -
V gene: TRBV28
CDR3 DNA: TGTGCCAGCAGTTTATGGGCAGGGGGGCGGGAAAAACTGTTTTTT
CDR3 protein: CASSLWAGGREKLFF

J gene: TRBJ1-5
CDR3 length: 13
D gene: -
clone size: once
V gene: TRBV10-1
CDR3 DNA: TGCGCCAGCAGTGAGCTCTTCCGTCAGCCCCAGCATTTT
CDR3 protein: CASSELFRQPQHF

J gene: TRBJ2-7
CDR3 length: 16
D gene: -
clone size: -
V gene: TRBV27
CDR3 DNA: TGTGCCAGCAGTTTATCGTCGGGGGAGTACGAATACGAGCAGTACTTC
CDR3 protein: CASSLSSGEYEYEQYF

J gene: TRBJ2-2
CDR3 length: 14
D gene: -
clone size: -
V gene: TRBV5-1
CDR3 DNA: TGCGCCAGCAGCTTTAGCGGGAACACCGGGGAGCTGTTTTTT
CDR3 protein: CASSFSGNTGELFF

J gene: TRBJ1-3
CDR3 length: 17
D gene: -
clone size: -
V gene: TRBV10-3
CDR3 DNA: TGTGCCATCAGTGAGTCATCAGGGCCCCTGGCTGGAAACACCATATATTTT
CDR3 protein: CAISESSGPLAGNTIYF

J gene: TRBJ1-2
CDR3 length: 16
D gene: -
clone size: -
V gene: TRBV28
CDR3 DNA: TGTGCCAGCAGTCTCCCGTCAACCGTGGGGGTAAAGGGCTACACCTTC
CDR3 protein: CASSLPSTVGVKGYTF

J gene: TRBJ2-7
CDR3 length: 13
D gene: TRBD1
clone size: -
V gene: TRBV6-5
CDR3 DNA: TGTGCCAGCAGTTACTTGACAGGGTACGAGCAGTACTTC
CDR3 protein: CASSYLTGYEQYF

J gene: TRBJ2-1
CDR3 length: 15
D gene: -
clone size: -
V gene: TRBV7-8
CDR3 DNA: TGTGCCAGCAGCCTCGAAAAGAGCTCCTACAATGAGCAGTTCTTC
CDR3 protein: CASSLEKSSYNEQFF

J gene: TRBJ1-2
CDR3 length: 18
D gene: -
clone size: -
V gene: TRBV20-1
CDR3 DNA: TGCAGTGCTAGTACCCCGCCCGAGGGGCAGTTAGCTAACTATGGCTACACCTTC
CDR3 protein: CSASTPPEGQLANYGYTF

J gene: TRBJ1-3
CDR3 length: 17
D gene: TRBD1
clone size: -
V gene: TRBV28
CDR3 DNA: TGTGCCAGCAGTCTCCGACAGGGGGGTAACTCTGGAAACACCATATATTTT
CDR3 protein: CASSLRQGGNSGNTIYF

J gene: TRBJ1-4
CDR3 length: 14
D gene: -
clone size: -
V gene: TRBV19
CDR3 DNA: TGTGCCAGTAGCCCGAGGGGTGGCGATGAAAAACTGTTTTTT
CDR3 protein: CASSPRGGDEKLFF

J gene: TRBJ2-1
CDR3 length: 12
D gene: -
clone size: -
V gene: TRBV3-1/TRBV3-2
CDR3 DNA: TGTGCCAGCAGCCAAGAGCTGGGTGAGCAGTTCTTC
CDR3 protein: CASSQELGEQFF

J gene: TRBJ2-7
CDR3 length: 15
D gene: TRBD1
clone size: -
V gene: TRBV5-5
CDR3 DNA: TGTGCCAGCAGCTCCCTGGACAGGGGCGCCTACGAGCAGTACTTC
CDR3 protein: CASSSLDRGAYEQYF